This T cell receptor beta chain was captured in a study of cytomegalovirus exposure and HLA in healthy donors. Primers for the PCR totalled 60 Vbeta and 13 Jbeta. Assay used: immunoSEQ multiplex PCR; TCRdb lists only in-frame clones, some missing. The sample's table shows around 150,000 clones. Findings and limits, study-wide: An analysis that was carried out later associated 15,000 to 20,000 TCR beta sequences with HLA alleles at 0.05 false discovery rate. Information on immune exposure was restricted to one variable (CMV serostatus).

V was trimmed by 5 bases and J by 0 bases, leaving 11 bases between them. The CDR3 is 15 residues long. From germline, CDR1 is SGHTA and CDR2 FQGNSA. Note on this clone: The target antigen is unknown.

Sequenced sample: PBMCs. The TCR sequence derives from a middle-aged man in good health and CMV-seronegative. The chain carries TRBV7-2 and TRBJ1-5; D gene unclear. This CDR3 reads CASSPSGDSNQPQHF. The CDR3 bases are TGTGCCAGCAGCCCCTCCGGGGATAGCAATCAGCCCCAGCATTTT.